The clone carrying this T cell receptor beta chain occurred a few times. Its antigen is still unknown. This CDR3 has 15 amino acids. The V and J ends lost 2 bases and 2 bases respectively, with 13 bases between them. The germline V gene has CDR1 SGHRS and CDR2 YFSETQ. This specimen comes from a study of beta chain features in type 1 diabetes. Study observations and caveats: Patients and controls would be equally affected if PCR favored shorter templates. Reads derived from cDNA could over-represent cells showing high TCR expression.

As every portion of the isolated RNA was reverse transcribed, the sequencing read expressed TCRB transcripts. Some clones are missing from TCRdb's copy, which holds only in-frame ones; the method was immunoSEQ multiplex PCR. The top ten clones hold less than 3% of a sample with about 160,000 clones, approximately 8.4% of them seen once. The sample consisted of central memory CD4+ T cells from blood. The TCR originated in a woman aged 18-30 years in good health. V gene TRBV5-1 combines with J gene TRBJ2-5; weak D call: TRBD2 (6 bases). The CDR3 loop is CASSFQGGGQETQYF. CDR3 nucleotide sequence: TGCGCCAGCAGCTTTCAGGGTGGGGGGCAAGAGACCCAGTACTTC.